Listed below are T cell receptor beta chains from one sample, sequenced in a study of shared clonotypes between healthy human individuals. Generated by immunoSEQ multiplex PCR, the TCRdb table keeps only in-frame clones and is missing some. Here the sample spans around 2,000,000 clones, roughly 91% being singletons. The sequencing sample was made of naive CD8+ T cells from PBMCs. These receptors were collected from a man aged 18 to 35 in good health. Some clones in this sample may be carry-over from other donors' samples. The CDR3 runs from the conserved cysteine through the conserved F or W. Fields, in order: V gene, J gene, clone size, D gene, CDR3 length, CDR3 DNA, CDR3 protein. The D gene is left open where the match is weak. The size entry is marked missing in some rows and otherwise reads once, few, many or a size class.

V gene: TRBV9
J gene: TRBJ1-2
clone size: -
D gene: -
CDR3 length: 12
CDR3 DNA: TGTGCCAGCACCCCACCTTTAGGAGGCTACACCTTC
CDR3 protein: CASTPPLGGYTF

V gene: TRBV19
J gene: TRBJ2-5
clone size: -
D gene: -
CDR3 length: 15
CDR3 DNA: TGTGCCAGTAGTATAGAACCGGGTCCCTCAGAGACCCAGTACTTC
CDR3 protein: CASSIEPGPSETQYF

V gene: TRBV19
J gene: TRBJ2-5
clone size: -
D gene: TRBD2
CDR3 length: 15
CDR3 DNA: TGTGCCAGTAGTAACCTAGCGGAAGAGGGAGAGACCCAGTACTTC
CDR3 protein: CASSNLAEEGETQYF

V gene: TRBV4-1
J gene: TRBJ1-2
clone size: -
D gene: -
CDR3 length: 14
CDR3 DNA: TGCGCCAGCAGCCAAGACTCGGGTGACTATGGCTACACCTTC
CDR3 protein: CASSQDSGDYGYTF

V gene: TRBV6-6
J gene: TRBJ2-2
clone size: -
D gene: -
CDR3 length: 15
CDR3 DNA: TGTGCCAGCAGTAAACTAGGGGGAACCACCGGGGAGCTGTTTTTT
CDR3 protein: CASSKLGGTTGELFF

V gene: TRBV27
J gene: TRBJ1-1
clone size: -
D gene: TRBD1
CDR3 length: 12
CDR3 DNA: TGTGCCAGCAGTCCTACAGGGGGCGCCGCTTTCTTT
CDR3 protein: CASSPTGGAAFF

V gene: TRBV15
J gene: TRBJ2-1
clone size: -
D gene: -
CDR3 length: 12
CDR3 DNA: TGTGCCACCAGTTCCCCGTACAATGAGCAGTTCTTC
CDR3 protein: CATSSPYNEQFF

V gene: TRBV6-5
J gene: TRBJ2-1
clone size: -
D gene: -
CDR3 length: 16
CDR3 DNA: TGTGCCAGCAGTTACAGTGACAGAGGGTCCTACAATGAGCAGTTCTTC
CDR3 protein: CASSYSDRGSYNEQFF

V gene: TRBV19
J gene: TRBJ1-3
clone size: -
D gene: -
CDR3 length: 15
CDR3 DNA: TGTGCCAGTAGTACGATCGGGACGGGGGGTGACCCCATATATTTT
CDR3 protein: CASSTIGTGGDPIYF

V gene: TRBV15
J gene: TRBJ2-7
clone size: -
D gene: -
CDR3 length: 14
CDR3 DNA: TGTGCCACCAGCTCCAGACCGGGGCACTACGAGCAGTACTTC
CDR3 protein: CATSSRPGHYEQYF

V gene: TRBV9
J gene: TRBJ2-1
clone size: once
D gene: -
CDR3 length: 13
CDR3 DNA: TGTGCCAGCAGCTGGGGGTCCTACAATGAGCAGTTCTTC
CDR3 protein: CASSWGSYNEQFF